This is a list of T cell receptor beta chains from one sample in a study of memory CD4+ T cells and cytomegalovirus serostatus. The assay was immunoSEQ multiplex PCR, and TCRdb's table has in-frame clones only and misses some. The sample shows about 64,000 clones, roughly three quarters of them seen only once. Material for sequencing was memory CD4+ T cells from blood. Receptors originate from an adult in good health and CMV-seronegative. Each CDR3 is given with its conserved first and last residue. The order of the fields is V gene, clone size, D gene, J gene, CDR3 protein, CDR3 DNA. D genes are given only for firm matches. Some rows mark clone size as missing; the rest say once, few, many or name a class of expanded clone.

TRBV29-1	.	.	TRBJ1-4	CSVTGILSATNEKLFF	TGCAGCGTTACAGGGATTCTCTCTGCAACTAATGAAAAACTGTTTTTT
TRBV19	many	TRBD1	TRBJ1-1	CASRQGTGLGTEAFF	TGTGCCAGTAGGCAAGGGACAGGGTTGGGCACTGAAGCTTTCTTT
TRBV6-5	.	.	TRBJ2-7	CASSYDGGKPYEQYF	TGTGCCAGCAGTTACGATGGCGGGAAACCCTACGAGCAGTACTTC
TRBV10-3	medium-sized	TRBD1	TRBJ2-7	CAISEGQVRYF	TGTGCCATCAGTGAGGGACAGGTGAGGTACTTC
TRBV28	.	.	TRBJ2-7	CASSYGTFREQYF	TGTGCCAGCAGTTACGGGACCTTTCGCGAGCAGTACTTC
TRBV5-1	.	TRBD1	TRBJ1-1	CASSQTGMNTEAFF	TGCGCCAGCAGCCAGACAGGGATGAACACTGAAGCTTTCTTT
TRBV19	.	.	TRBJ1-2	CASSIDPSTHYGYTF	TGTGCCAGTAGTATAGACCCCTCGACCCACTATGGCTACACCTTC
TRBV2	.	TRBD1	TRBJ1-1	CASSENYRAKGATFF	TGTGCCAGCAGTGAAAACTACAGGGCTAAGGGGGCGACTTTCTTT
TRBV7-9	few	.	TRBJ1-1	CASSLGGGMNTEAFF	TGTGCCAGCAGCCTCGGGGGAGGGATGAACACTGAAGCTTTCTTT
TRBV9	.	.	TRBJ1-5	CASSVGGSQPQHF	TGTGCCAGCAGCGTAGGCGGAAGTCAGCCCCAGCATTTT
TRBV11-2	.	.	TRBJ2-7	CASSWEGREQYF	TGTGCCAGCAGCTGGGAAGGACGCGAGCAGTACTTC
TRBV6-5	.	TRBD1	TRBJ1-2	CASRGVGQGHYGYTF	TGTGCCAGCAGAGGGGTGGGACAGGGGCACTATGGCTACACCTTC
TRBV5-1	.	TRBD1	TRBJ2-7	CASSLNGQGFYEQYF	TGCGCCAGCAGCTTAAACGGACAGGGATTCTACGAGCAGTACTTC
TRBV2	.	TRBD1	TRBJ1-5	CASKKTGVGNQPQHF	TGTGCCAGCAAGAAGACAGGGGTTGGCAATCAGCCCCAGCATTTT
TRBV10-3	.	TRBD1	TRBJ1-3	CAISPDRATGNTIYF	TGTGCCATCAGTCCGGACAGGGCGACGGGAAACACCATATATTTT
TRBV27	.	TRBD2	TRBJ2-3	CASSGSGTDTQYF	TGTGCCAGCAGTGGTAGCGGGACAGATACGCAGTATTTT
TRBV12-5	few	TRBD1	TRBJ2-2	CASVQGATNTGELFF	TGTGCTAGTGTTCAGGGGGCTACGAACACCGGGGAGCTGTTTTTT
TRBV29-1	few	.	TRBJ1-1	CSAAHAGDTEAFF	TGCAGCGCAGCTCACGCGGGGGACACTGAAGCTTTCTTT
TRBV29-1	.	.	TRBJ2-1	CSVEFGSSPFYNEQFF	TGCAGCGTTGAGTTCGGCAGCTCTCCCTTTTACAATGAGCAGTTCTTC
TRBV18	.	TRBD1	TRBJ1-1	CASSPGTGNTEAFF	TGTGCCAGCTCACCAGGGACAGGGAACACTGAAGCTTTCTTT
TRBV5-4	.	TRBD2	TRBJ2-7	CASSGGLAGVNEQYF	TGTGCCAGCAGCGGGGGACTAGCGGGAGTCAACGAGCAGTACTTC
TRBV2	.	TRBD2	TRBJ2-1	CASIPSGRINEQFF	TGTGCCAGCATCCCTAGCGGGAGAATCAATGAGCAGTTCTTC
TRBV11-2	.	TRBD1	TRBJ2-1	CASSTRDSAISYNEQFF	TGTGCCAGCAGCACCCGGGACAGTGCCATCTCCTACAATGAGCAGTTCTTC
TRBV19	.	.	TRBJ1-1	CASSIPNMNTEAFF	TGTGCCAGTAGTATCCCGAATATGAACACTGAAGCTTTCTTT
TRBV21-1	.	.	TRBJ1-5	CASSNAGPINQPQHF	TGTGCCAGCAGCAACGCGGGACCGATCAATCAGCCCCAGCATTTT
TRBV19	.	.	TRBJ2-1	CASSGAVHYNEQFF	TGTGCCAGTAGTGGGGCAGTCCACTACAATGAGCAGTTCTTC
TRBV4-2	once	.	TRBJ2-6	CASSQGHRLSGANVLTF	TGTGCCAGCAGCCAAGGACACCGTCTCTCTGGGGCCAACGTCCTGACTTTC
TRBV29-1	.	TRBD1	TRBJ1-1	CSVGTVNTEAFF	TGCAGCGTCGGGACAGTGAACACTGAAGCTTTCTTT
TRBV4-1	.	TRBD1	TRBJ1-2	CASSQSTGANYGYTF	TGCGCCAGCAGCCAAAGTACAGGGGCCAACTATGGCTACACCTTC
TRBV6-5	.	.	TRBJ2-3	CASSYSLVSTDTQYF	TGTGCCAGCAGTTACTCCTTGGTTTCCACAGATACGCAGTATTTT
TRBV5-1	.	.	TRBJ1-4	CASSLGRQNEKLFF	TGCGCCAGCAGCTTGGGCAGGCAGAATGAAAAACTGTTTTTT
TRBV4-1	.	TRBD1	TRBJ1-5	CASSSEGAGGNQPQHF	TGCGCCAGCAGCTCAGAGGGGGCGGGAGGCAATCAGCCCCAGCATTTT
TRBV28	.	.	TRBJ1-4	CASSLSEKLFF	TGTGCCAGCAGTTTGAGTGAAAAACTGTTTTTT
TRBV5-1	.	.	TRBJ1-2	CASSFNRSQYYGYTF	TGCGCCAGCAGCTTTAATCGGTCACAGTACTATGGCTACACCTTC
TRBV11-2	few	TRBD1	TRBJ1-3	CASSPTGQLRSGNTIYF	TGTGCCAGCAGCCCGACAGGGCAGCTCCGCTCTGGAAACACCATATATTTT
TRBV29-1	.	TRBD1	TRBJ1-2	CSAFQPGTDDGYTF	TGCAGCGCATTCCAGCCGGGGACAGATGATGGCTACACCTTC
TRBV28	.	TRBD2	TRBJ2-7	CASTRLAGSYEQYF	TGTGCCAGCACAAGACTAGCGGGCTCCTACGAGCAGTACTTC
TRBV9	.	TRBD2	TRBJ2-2	CASNVRGDSRTGELFF	TGTGCCAGCAACGTACGGGGGGACTCTCGCACCGGGGAGCTGTTTTTT
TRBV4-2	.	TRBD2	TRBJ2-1	CASSQEVGGRERFF	TGTGCCAGCAGCCAAGAAGTAGGCGGGAGAGAAAGGTTCTTC
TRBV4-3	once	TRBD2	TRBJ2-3	CASSQGTSGTTDTQYF	TGCGCCAGCAGCCAAGGGACTAGCGGGACCACAGATACGCAGTATTTT
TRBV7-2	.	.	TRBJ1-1	CASSLTNRVGTEAFF	TGTGCCAGCAGCTTAACTAACAGGGTAGGGACTGAAGCTTTCTTT
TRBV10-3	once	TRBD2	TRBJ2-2	CAISDHSGGNTGELFF	TGTGCCATCAGTGACCATAGCGGGGGGAACACCGGGGAGCTGTTTTTT
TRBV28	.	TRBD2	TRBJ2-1	CASSSETSGSGASYNEQFF	TGTGCCAGCAGTTCCGAGACTAGCGGGAGTGGTGCCTCCTACAATGAGCAGTTCTTC
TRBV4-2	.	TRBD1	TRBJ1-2	CASSQDTRDRGSGYTF	TGTGCCAGCAGCCAAGATACGAGGGACAGGGGATCTGGCTACACCTTC
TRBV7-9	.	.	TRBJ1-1	CASSLVWGDTEAFF	TGTGCCAGCAGCTTAGTCTGGGGGGACACTGAAGCTTTCTTT
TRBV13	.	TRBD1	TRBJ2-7	CASSTRDSRRTTF	TGTGCCAGCAGCACCCGGGACAGCCGACGCACCACGTTC
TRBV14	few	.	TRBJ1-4	CASSQVSSGFGEKLFF	TGTGCCAGCAGCCAAGTATCGTCAGGGTTCGGTGAAAAACTGTTTTTT